This T cell receptor beta chain stems from a study of blood T cell repertoires in COVID-19. Study-wide background: Specimens from acute and convalescent COVID-19 originated in the United States, Italy and Spain. From T cells, B-cell-depleted T cells, or PBMCs came the material, which was cDNA or gDNA.

The CDR3 spans 16 residues. Germline V lookup: CDR1 SGHTA, CDR2 FQGTGA. Losses at the gene ends were 2 bases for V and 1 base for J; bases not matched to a gene: 4. Original analysis: For nucleated cells, counts were estimated from reference gene primer amplification. Data came from immunoSEQ multiplex PCR; TCRdb stores just in-frame clones and leaves some out. The V and J calls and the clone size are those of that table, but D and trimming were determined from the DNA. The sample has approximately 280,000 clones; about 88% are singletons. The TCR sequence derives from a woman aged 55 to 70 with acute or convalescent COVID-19. This sequence joins TRBV7-3 and TRBJ2-3; 9 bases are a match to TRBD2. Sequencing was done on a sample of peripheral blood. Written as DNA, the CDR3 is TGTGCCAGCAGCTTAGGGGCTAGCGGGGGCACAGATACGCAGTATTTT. It is translated as CASSLGASGGTDTQYF.